This T cell receptor beta chain was sequenced in a study of blood T cell repertoires in COVID-19. The overall study: T cells, B-cell-depleted T cells, or PBMCs provided the cDNA or gDNA that served as material.

V was pared by 2 bases and J by 6 bases, with 10 bases of the junction left unmatched. From germline, CDR1 is SGHTA and CDR2 FQGNSA. The CDR3 covers 16 residues. Using immunoSEQ multiplex PCR, the repertoire was profiled, and TCRdb retains in-frame clones only, with some absent. The sample has about 340,000 clones, around 91% seen once. This TCR derives from a woman aged 18-29 years who had recovered from COVID-19. The chain combines TRBV7-2 with TRBJ2-4; 7 nucleotides match TRBD2. The sequenced material came from peripheral blood. The CDR3 DNA reads TGTGCCAGCAGCTTATTTGGGGGAGGGCCGGGAAACATTCAGTACTTC. Its protein product is CASSLFGGGPGNIQYF.